This TCR beta chain derives from a study of cytomegalovirus exposure and HLA in healthy donors. Study outcomes and limitations: Among the CMV-associated chains, three were confirmed in vitro as specific for CMV antigens. Using a false discovery rate of 0.05, a later analysis showed that 15,000 to 20,000 TCR beta sequences were associated with HLA alleles.

The PCR ran on 60 Vbeta and 13 Jbeta primers. The assay was immunoSEQ multiplex PCR, and TCRdb's table has in-frame clones only and misses some. The sample includes about 140,000 clones, roughly 70% of them seen just once. Remarks on this clone: The antigen remains undetermined.

At collection, donors were nominally healthy, but unrecorded immune exposures were probable. Germline V gene lookup returns CDR1 SGHNT and CDR2 YYREEE (reference sequence). The CDR3 consists of 16 residues. V gave up 4 bases and J gave up 0 bases; unmatched junction bases: 6. The gene calls are TRBV5-4 and TRBJ2-1; 8 bases are a match to TRBD2. The sequence derives from a woman aged 60-75 years in good health and CMV-seropositive. Sequenced sample: PBMCs. For the CDR3, the DNA is TGTGCCAGCAGCACGTACACTAGCGGCTCCTACAATGAGCAGTTCTTC. Protein sequence: CASSTYTSGSYNEQFF.